The clone carrying this T cell receptor beta chain was detected a few times. Primers: 60 Vbeta forward and 13 Jbeta reverse. The assay was immunoSEQ multiplex PCR, and TCRdb's table has in-frame clones only and misses some. The data show under 120,000 clones, with 70% seen just once and approximately 10% held by the top ten. These data originate in a study of cytomegalovirus exposure and HLA in healthy donors. Germline CDR1 LNHDA, CDR2 SQIVND (reference sequence). This CDR3 has 12 residues. V lost 5 bases, J lost 6 bases, and 8 bases lay in between. The sequencing input was PBMCs. The rearrangement links TRBV19 to TRBJ1-5; possibly TRBD1 for D (5 bases). This TCR came from a man in his forties or fifties in good health and CMV-seropositive. CDR3 DNA sequence: TGTGCCAGTAGTGCGGGGGGTCAGCCCCAGCATTTT. This translates into CASSAGGQPQHF.